What follows is one T cell receptor beta chain and its context. Its specificity is not known. The data were obtained in a study of cytomegalovirus exposure and HLA in healthy donors. Per germline, CDR1 KGHSH and CDR2 LQKENI. The V and J ends lost 0 bases and 9 bases respectively, with 9 bases between them. This CDR3 is built from 13 residues. PCR used 60 Vbeta primers and 13 Jbeta primers. Profiled with immunoSEQ multiplex PCR; TCRdb holds only in-frame clones, not every one. This sample contains over 45,000 clones. Overall study results and limits: Available immune exposure information was restricted to CMV serostatus only.

This clonotype originated in a young woman in good health and CMV-seronegative. The V gene is TRBV18, the J gene TRBJ2-1; no definite D call. The sample consisted of PBMCs. CDR3 sequence (DNA): TGTGCCAGCTCACCACCCTCCGTGAGTGAGCAGTTCTTC. Translation: CASSPPSVSEQFF.